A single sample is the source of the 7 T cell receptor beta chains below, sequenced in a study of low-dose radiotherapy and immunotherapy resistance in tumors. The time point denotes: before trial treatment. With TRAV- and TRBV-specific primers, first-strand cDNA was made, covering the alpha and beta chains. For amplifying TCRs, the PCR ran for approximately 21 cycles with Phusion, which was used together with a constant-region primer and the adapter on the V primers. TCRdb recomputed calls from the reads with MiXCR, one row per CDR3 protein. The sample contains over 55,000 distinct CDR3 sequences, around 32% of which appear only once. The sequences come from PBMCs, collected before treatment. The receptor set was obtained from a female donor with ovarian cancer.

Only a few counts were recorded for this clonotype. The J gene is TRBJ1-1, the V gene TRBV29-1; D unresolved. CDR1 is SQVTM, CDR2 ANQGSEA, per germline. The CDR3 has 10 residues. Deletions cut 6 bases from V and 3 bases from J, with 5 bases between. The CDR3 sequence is CSVAHTEAFF. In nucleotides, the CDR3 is TGCAGCGTCGCGCACACTGAAGCTTTCTTT.

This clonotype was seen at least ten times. The CDR3 here is CASGLSGYRAFF. CDR3 in DNA: TGTGCTAGTGGTCTCTCAGGGTATAGGGCTTTCTTT. This chain links TRBV12-5 with TRBJ1-1; D is possibly TRBD1 (5 bases). V was clipped by 5 bases and J by 11 bases, with 15 bases between them. Germline CDR1 reads LGHNT; CDR2 reads FRNRAP. The CDR3 consists of 12 residues.

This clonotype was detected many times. This CDR3 is CASSLAHSVADTQYF. DNA of the CDR3: TGTGCCAGCAGCTTAGCGCACTCAGTCGCAGATACGCAGTATTTT. The genes are TRBV7-8 and TRBJ2-3; D is ambiguous. The germline V gene has CDR1 SGHVS and CDR2 FQNEAQ. The CDR3 extends over 15 amino acids. V was clipped by 0 bases and J by 4 bases, with 11 bases between them.

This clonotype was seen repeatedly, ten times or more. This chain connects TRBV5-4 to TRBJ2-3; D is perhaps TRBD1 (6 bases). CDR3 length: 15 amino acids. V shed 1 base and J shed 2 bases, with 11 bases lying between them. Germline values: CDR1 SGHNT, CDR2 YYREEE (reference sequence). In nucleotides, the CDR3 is TGTGCCAGCAGCTTGTTTCGGACAGACACAGATACGCAGTATTTT. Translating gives CASSLFRTDTDTQYF.

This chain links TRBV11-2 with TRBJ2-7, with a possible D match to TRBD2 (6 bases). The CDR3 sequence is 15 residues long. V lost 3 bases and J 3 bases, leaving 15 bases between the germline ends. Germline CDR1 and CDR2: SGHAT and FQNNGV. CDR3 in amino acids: CASSFELAESYEQYF. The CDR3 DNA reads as TGTGCCAGCAGCTTTGAATTAGCGGAAAGCTACGAGCAGTACTTC. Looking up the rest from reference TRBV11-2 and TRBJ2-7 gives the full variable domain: EAGVAQSPRYKIIEKRQSVAFWCNPISGHATLYWYQQILGQGPKLLIQFQNNGVVDDSQLPKDRFSAERLKGVDSTLKIQPAKLEDSAVYLCASSFELAESYEQYFGPGTRLTVT.

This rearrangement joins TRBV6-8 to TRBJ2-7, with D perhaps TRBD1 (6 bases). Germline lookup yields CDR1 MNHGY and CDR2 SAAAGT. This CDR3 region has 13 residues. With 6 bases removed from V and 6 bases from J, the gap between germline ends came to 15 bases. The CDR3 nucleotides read TGTGCCAGCAGCCCCCGTACAGGGAGCGAGCAGTACTTC. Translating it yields CASSPRTGSEQYF.

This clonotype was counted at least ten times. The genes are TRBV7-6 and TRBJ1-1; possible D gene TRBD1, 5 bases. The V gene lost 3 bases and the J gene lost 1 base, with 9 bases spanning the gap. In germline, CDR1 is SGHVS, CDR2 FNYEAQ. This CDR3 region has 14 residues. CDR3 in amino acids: CASSLAQGNTEAFF. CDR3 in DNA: TGTGCCAGCAGCTTGGCCCAGGGGAACACTGAAGCTTTCTTT.